This T cell receptor beta chain was sequenced in a study of cytomegalovirus exposure and HLA in healthy donors. The CDR3 covers 12 residues. Looked up from germline, CDR1 is GTSNPN and CDR2 is SVGIG (reference sequence). V was pared by 5 bases and J by 5 bases, with 12 bases between. Study-level points and caveats: Because they were indistinguishable, some V segments, including TRBV6-2 and TRBV6-3, were excluded.

Use of 60 Vbeta and 13 Jbeta primers characterized the PCR. Here immunoSEQ multiplex PCR was the method, and the copy in TCRdb shows in-frame clones only, minus some. This sample carries 120,000 or so clones, roughly three quarters of them seen once, and the ten largest clones take about 2%. In regard to this clone: Its target is not known.

This rearrangement joins TRBV30 to TRBJ1-2; no clear D gene. This TCR was sampled from a man younger than 35 in good health and CMV-seronegative. Sequenced material: PBMCs. The CDR3 region has the DNA TGTGCCTGGCGTGGTTCGAGGTATGGCTACACCTTC. The encoded protein is CAWRGSRYGYTF. The full variable domain, rest sourced from reference TRBV30 and TRBJ1-2, is SQTIHQWPATLVQPVGSPLSLECTVEGTSNPNLYWYRQAAGRGLQLLFYSVGIGQISSEVPQNLSASRPQDRQFILSSKKLLLSDSGFYLCAWRGSRYGYTFGSGTRLTVV.